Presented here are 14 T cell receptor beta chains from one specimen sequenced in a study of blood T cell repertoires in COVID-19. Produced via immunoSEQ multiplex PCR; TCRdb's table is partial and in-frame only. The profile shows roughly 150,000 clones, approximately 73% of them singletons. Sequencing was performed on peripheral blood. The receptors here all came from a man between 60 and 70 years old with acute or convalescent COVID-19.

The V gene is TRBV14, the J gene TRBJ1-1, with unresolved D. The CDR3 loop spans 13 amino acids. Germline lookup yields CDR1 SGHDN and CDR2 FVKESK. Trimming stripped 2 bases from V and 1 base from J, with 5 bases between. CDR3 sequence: CASSQSRNTEAFF. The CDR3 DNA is TGTGCCAGCAGCCAAAGCCGGAACACTGAAGCTTTCTTT.

The CDR3 DNA follows: TGCGCCAGCACGGGCGGGAGTTCCTACAATGAGCAGTTCTTC. Its protein product is CASTGGSSYNEQFF. V is TRBV5-1 and J is TRBJ2-1; TRBD2 matches at 7 bases. CDR1 and CDR2 (germline): SGHRS, YFSETQ. The CDR3 runs 14 residues. The J segment lost 1 base and the V segment lost 6 bases, leaving 4 bases of the junction unmatched.

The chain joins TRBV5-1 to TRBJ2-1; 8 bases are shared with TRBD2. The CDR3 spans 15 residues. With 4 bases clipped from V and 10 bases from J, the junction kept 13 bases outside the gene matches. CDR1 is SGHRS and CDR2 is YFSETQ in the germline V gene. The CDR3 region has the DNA TGCGCCAGCAGCCCGATACCGGGGGGGGAGATGGAGCAGTTCTTC. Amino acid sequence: CASSPIPGGEMEQFF. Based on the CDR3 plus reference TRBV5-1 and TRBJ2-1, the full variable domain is KAGVTQTPRYLIKTRGQQVTLSCSPISGHRSVSWYQQTPGQGLQFLFEYFSETQRNKGNFPGRFSGRQFSNSRSEMNVSTLELGDSALYLCASSPIPGGEMEQFFGPGTRLTVL.

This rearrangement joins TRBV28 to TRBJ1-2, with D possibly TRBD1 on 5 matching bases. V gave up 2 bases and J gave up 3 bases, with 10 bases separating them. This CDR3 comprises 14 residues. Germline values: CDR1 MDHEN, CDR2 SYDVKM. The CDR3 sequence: CASSLPPGHYGYTF. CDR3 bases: TGTGCCAGCAGTTTACCCCCAGGGCACTATGGCTACACCTTC.

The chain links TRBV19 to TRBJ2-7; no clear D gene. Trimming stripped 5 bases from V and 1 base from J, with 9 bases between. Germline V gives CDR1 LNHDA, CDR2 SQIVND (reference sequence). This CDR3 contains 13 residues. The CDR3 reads CASSLTGSYEQYF. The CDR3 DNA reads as TGTGCCAGTAGTCTAACCGGTTCCTACGAGCAGTACTTC. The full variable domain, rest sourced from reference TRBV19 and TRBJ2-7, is DGGITQSPKYLFRKEGQNVTLSCEQNLNHDAMYWYRQDPGQGLRLIYYSQIVNDFQKGDIAEGYSVSREKKESFPLTVTSAQKNPTAFYLCASSLTGSYEQYFGPGTRLTVT.

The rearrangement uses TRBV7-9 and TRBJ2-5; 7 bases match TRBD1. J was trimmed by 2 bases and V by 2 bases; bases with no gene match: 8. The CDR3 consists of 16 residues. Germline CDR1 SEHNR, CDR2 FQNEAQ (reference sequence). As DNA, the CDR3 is TGTGCCAGCAGCTTATCCGGGACAGCCTTGCAAGAGACCCAGTACTTC. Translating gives CASSLSGTALQETQYF.

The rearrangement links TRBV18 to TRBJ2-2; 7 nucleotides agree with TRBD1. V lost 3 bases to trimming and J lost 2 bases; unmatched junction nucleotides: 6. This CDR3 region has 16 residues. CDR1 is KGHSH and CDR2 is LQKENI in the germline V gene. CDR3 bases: TGTGCCAGCTCACCTCCCCGGGACAGCAACACCGGGGAGCTGTTTTTT. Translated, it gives CASSPPRDSNTGELFF.

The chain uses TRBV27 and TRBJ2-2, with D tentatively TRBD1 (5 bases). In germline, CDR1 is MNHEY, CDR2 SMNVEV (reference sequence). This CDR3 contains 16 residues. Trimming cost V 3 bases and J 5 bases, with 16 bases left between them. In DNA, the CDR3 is TGTGCCAGCAGTTTTTCGGCAGGGCTGGGAACCGGGGAGCTGTTTTTT. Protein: CASSFSAGLGTGELFF.

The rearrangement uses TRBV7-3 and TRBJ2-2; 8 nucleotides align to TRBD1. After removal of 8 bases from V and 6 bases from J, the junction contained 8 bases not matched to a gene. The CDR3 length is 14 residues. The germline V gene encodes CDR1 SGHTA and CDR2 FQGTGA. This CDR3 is CASSPGGVPGELFF. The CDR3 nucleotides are TGTGCCAGCTCGCCAGGGGGCGTCCCCGGGGAGCTGTTTTTT.

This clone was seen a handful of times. CDR3 DNA: TGTGCCAGCATAAACCAGGGGTCAGATACGCAGTATTTT. This codes for CASINQGSDTQYF. V is TRBV2 and J is TRBJ2-3, with D possibly TRBD1 on 6 matching bases. The CDR3 is made up of 13 amino acids. With 7 bases removed from V and 4 bases from J, the gap between germline ends came to 12 bases. CDR1 and CDR2 (germline): SNHLY, FYNNEI.

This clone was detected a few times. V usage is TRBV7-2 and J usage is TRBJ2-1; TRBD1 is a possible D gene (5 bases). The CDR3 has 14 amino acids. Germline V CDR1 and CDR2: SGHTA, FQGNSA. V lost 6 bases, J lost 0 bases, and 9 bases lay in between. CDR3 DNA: TGTGCCAGCAGTTCAGGGCCCTCCTACAATGAGCAGTTCTTC. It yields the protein CASSSGPSYNEQFF. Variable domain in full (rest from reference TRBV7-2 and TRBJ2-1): GAGVSQSPSNKVTEKGKDVELRCDPISGHTALYWYRQSLGQGLEFLIYFQGNSAPDKSGLPSDRFSAERTGGSVSTLTIQRTQQEDSAVYLCASSSGPSYNEQFFGPGTRLTVL.

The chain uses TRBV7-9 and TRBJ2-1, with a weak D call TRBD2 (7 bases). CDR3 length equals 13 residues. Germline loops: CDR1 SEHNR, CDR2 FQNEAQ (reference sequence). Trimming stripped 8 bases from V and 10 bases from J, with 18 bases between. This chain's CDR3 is CASEASGGGEQFF. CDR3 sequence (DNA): TGTGCCAGCGAGGCTAGCGGAGGGGGGGAGCAGTTCTTC.

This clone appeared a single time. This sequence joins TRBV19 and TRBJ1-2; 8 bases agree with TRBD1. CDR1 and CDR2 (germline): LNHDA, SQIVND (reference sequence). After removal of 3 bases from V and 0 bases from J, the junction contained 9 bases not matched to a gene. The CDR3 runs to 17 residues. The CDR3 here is CASSITLPGQANYGYTF. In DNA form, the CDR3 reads TGTGCCAGTAGTATCACTTTACCGGGACAGGCTAACTATGGCTACACCTTC.

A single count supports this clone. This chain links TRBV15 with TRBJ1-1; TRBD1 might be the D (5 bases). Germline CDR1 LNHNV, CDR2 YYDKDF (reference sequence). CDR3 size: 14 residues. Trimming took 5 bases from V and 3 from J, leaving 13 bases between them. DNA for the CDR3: TGTGCCACCAGCTCCCCCGGGACTCACACTGAAGCTTTCTTT. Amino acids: CATSSPGTHTEAFF.